Listed here are 29 T cell receptor beta chains from one sample, sequenced in a study of OX40 agonist ivuxolimab in advanced cancers. Generated by immunoSEQ multiplex PCR, the TCRdb table keeps only in-frame clones and is missing some. Among under 15,000 clones, more than 85% were seen once, and the ten largest hold 67%. The material was CD4+ or CD8+ T cells sorted from blood, obtained in a trial of the OX40 agonist ivuxolimab. The receptors here all came from an adult with an advanced solid tumor such as melanoma, head and neck, liver or kidney cancer.

The chain joins TRBV6-6 to TRBJ2-7; D is uncertain. This CDR3 has 15 residues. With 7 bases removed from V and 5 bases from J, the gap between germline ends came to 21 bases. Germline CDR1 and CDR2: MNHNY and SVGAGI (reference sequence). The CDR3 DNA reads TGTGCCAGCATCCCCCGCCGAGAAGGGTCCCACGAGCAGTACTTC. Amino acids: CASIPRREGSHEQYF.

This chain links TRBV4-3 with TRBJ1-1; possibly TRBD1 for D (5 bases). Per the germline V gene, CDR1 is LGHNA and CDR2 is YSLEER. The V gene lost 0 bases and the J gene lost 5 bases, with 19 bases spanning the gap. There are 17 residues in the CDR3. This CDR3 reads CASSQDPMAQGFTEAFF. CDR3 sequence (DNA): TGCGCCAGCAGCCAAGATCCGATGGCGCAGGGCTTTACTGAAGCTTTCTTT.

The chain couples TRBV27 to TRBJ2-1, with 7 bases that match TRBD1. Germline CDR1 reads MNHEY; CDR2 reads SMNVEV (reference sequence). V lost 3 bases, J lost 8 bases, and 10 bases stayed unmatched. This CDR3 comprises 15 residues. The CDR3 region has the DNA TGTGCCAGCAGTTTTCGGACAGGAGGCATTGATGAGCAGTTCTTC. It translates to CASSFRTGGIDEQFF.

The chain uses TRBV19 and TRBJ1-1, with a possible D match to TRBD1 (5 bases). The CDR3 is 13 residues long. Between the trimmed V and J ends, which lost 3 bases and 6 bases, there was a span of 11 bases. Germline CDR1 and CDR2: LNHDA and SQIVND (reference sequence). The CDR3 loop is CASSIPGRAEAFF. The CDR3 coding sequence is TGTGCCAGTAGTATCCCGGGGCGGGCTGAAGCTTTCTTT.

The CDR3 DNA is TGCAGCGTATTGCACGATTACGAGCAGTACTTC. Its translation is CSVLHDYEQYF. V and J are TRBV29-1 and TRBJ2-7, with no clear D. This CDR3 region has 11 residues. The germline V and J ends were trimmed by 6 bases and 4 bases, with 10 bases remaining between them. Germline V gives CDR1 SQVTM, CDR2 ANQGSEA.

The sample holds a few counts of this clone. V is TRBV6-1 and J is TRBJ2-1, with 7 positions matching TRBD2. The CDR3 runs to 12 residues. With V trimmed by 8 bases and J by 7 bases, 5 bases remained unmatched. The germline gives CDR1 MNHNS, CDR2 SASEGT. As DNA, the CDR3 is TGTGCCAGCCAAGGACTAGATAATGAGCAGTTCTTC. It codes for CASQGLDNEQFF.

The J gene is TRBJ1-2, the V gene TRBV7-9; 8 nucleotides agree with TRBD1. The CDR3 loop spans 14 amino acids. Germline CDR1 and CDR2: SEHNR and FQNEAQ (reference sequence). The junction had 3 bases not matched to a gene; V was cut back by 3 bases and J by 3 bases. The CDR3 DNA is TGTGCCAGCAGCTTCCAGGGGGCGGACTATGGCTACACCTTC. As protein: CASSFQGADYGYTF.

Remarks on this clone: Other DNA sequences in this sample translate to the same CDR3. V is TRBV6-5 and J is TRBJ1-1; tentatively, D is TRBD1 (6 bases). V lost 0 bases and J lost 1, with 6 bases in between. The CDR3 loop spans 14 amino acids. Germline V lookup: CDR1 MNHEY, CDR2 SVGAGI. The CDR3 region has the DNA TGTGCCAGCAGTTACTCGACAGGGAACACTGAAGCTTTCTTT. Protein: CASSYSTGNTEAFF.

This clone was counted a single time. This chain connects TRBV9 to TRBJ1-2; no clear D. V lost 0 bases and J lost 3, with 9 bases in between. CDR1 SGDLS and CDR2 YYNGEE come from the germline V gene. The CDR3 is made up of 14 amino acids. The CDR3 sequence is CASSVDGLDYGYTF. In DNA, the CDR3 is TGTGCCAGCAGCGTAGATGGTCTGGACTATGGCTACACCTTC.

The chain links TRBV4-1 to TRBJ2-7; tentative D call: TRBD1 (5 bases). The CDR3 spans 16 residues. V was pared by 1 base and J by 3 bases, with 16 bases between. Germline V gene sequence: CDR1 MGHRA, CDR2 YSYEKL. DNA for the CDR3: TGCGCCAGCAGCCAAGTCCTCGCAGGGTTCGGCTACGAGCAGTACTTC. This translates into CASSQVLAGFGYEQYF.

The chain couples TRBV15 to TRBJ2-2; TRBD2 matches 12 bases. V lost 1 base to trimming and J lost 4 bases; unmatched junction nucleotides: 7. The CDR3 runs 18 residues. Looked up from germline, CDR1 is LNHNV and CDR2 is YYDKDF (reference sequence). CDR3 residues: CATSRGLAGGPSTGELFF. CDR3 bases: TGTGCCACCAGCAGAGGTCTAGCGGGAGGGCCAAGCACCGGGGAGCTGTTTTTT.

This chain joins TRBV4-3 and TRBJ1-2; no clear D gene. Trimming stripped 0 bases from V and 4 bases from J, with 12 bases between. Germline CDR1 is LGHNA and CDR2 is YSLEER. This CDR3 is built from 15 residues. CDR3 residues: CASSQDRYLSYGYTF. CDR3 sequence (DNA): TGCGCCAGCAGCCAAGACAGGTATCTCAGCTATGGCTACACCTTC.

The J gene is TRBJ1-2, the V gene TRBV10-2; TRBD1 might be the D (6 bases). This CDR3 is built from 13 residues. Trimming left V 3 bases short and J 2 bases short, with 7 bases between. Germline V gene sequence: CDR1 WSHSY, CDR2 SAAADI. In DNA form, the CDR3 reads TGCGCCAGCAGTGAAGGACAGAACTATGGCTACACCTTC. It translates to CASSEGQNYGYTF.

As regards this clone: Mismatch with germline at one junction end may stem from a read error. The chain links TRBV9 to TRBJ2-7; no reliable D call. Per germline, CDR1 SGDLS and CDR2 YYNGEE. This CDR3 has 9 amino acids. For the CDR3, the DNA is TGCCGCTTTTCCTACGAGCAGTACTTC. Its protein is CRFSYEQYF.

The chain combines TRBV12-5 with TRBJ1-1; weak D call: TRBD1 (5 bases). With 3 bases removed from V and 4 bases from J, the gap between germline ends came to 21 bases. The CDR3 runs 17 residues. Per the germline V gene, CDR1 is LGHNT and CDR2 is FRNRAP. The CDR3 DNA is TGTGCTAGTGGTTTTAGACGATCCCTAGACAGCGGCACTGAAGCTTTCTTT. Encoded protein: CASGFRRSLDSGTEAFF.

This clone was found once. The V and J genes are TRBV30 and TRBJ2-7; TRBD1 matches at 7 bases. The CDR3 is made up of 12 amino acids. Unmatched junction bases numbered 1, after V lost 5 bases and J lost 0 bases. CDR1 is GTSNPN and CDR2 is SVGIG in the germline V gene (reference sequence). The CDR3 spells CAWGDSSYEQYF. As DNA, the CDR3 is TGTGCCTGGGGGGACAGCTCCTACGAGCAGTACTTC.

In its sample, this clone is medium-sized. V usage is TRBV7-2 and J usage is TRBJ2-7, with TRBD1 matching over 9 bases. The V gene end was trimmed by 5 bases and the J gene end by 2 bases; junction bases not matched to a gene: 4. Germline lookup yields CDR1 SGHTA and CDR2 FQGNSA. The CDR3 is 14 amino acids. The DNA for the CDR3 is TGTGCCAGCAGCCCATGGACAGGGGCCTACGAGCAGTACTTC. Its translation is CASSPWTGAYEQYF.

The count of this clone is one. One end of the junction fails to match germline, which may point to a read error. The chain combines TRBV10-1 with TRBJ2-6; D remains unclear. The CDR3 contains 18 residues. Per germline, CDR1 WNHNN and CDR2 SYGVQD (reference sequence). The CDR3 reads CASSYEARSPKSGQRPDF. The CDR3 nucleotides are TGCGCCAGCAGTTATGAAGCAAGATCGCCAAAGTCGGGCCAACGTCCTGATTTC.

The rearrangement links TRBV19 to TRBJ1-1; D is ambiguous. This CDR3 is built from 17 residues. CDR1 is LNHDA and CDR2 is SQIVND in the germline V gene (reference sequence). V was cut by 0 bases and J by 3 bases, with 17 bases left in between. CDR3 protein: CASSIDTGWGVYTEAFF. DNA of the CDR3: TGTGCCAGTAGTATAGATACGGGTTGGGGAGTTTACACTGAAGCTTTCTTT.

The J gene is TRBJ2-1, the V gene TRBV7-3; 11 bases are shared with TRBD2. The CDR3 is made up of 16 amino acids. The V gene's germline CDR1 is SGHTA and CDR2 FQGTGA. The V gene end was trimmed by 5 bases and the J gene end by 4 bases; junction bases not matched to a gene: 7. This CDR3 reads CASSPTTSGGYNEQFF. The CDR3 DNA reads as TGTGCCAGCAGCCCGACCACTAGCGGGGGTTACAATGAGCAGTTCTTC.

The chain recombines TRBV6-1 with TRBJ2-7; D call uncertain. The length of the CDR3 is 13 residues. Germline loops: CDR1 MNHNS, CDR2 SASEGT. The germline V and J ends were trimmed by 3 bases and 0 bases, with 6 bases remaining between them. The CDR3 region is CASSDPISYEQYF. CDR3 bases: TGTGCCAGCAGTGATCCCATCTCCTACGAGCAGTACTTC.

Worth noting for this clone: A junction boundary mismatches the germline segment, possibly from a read error. The V gene is TRBV11-3, the J gene TRBJ2-7; TRBD1 matches 7 bases. The CDR3 length is 16 residues. Per germline, CDR1 SGHNT and CDR2 YENEEA. The CDR3 loop reads CASGLEGGRTTYEQYF. CDR3 sequence (DNA): TGTGCCAGCGGCTTGGAAGGGGGCCGGACGACGTACGAGCAGTACTTT. The whole variable domain, remainder taken from reference TRBV11-3 and TRBJ2-7, is EAGVVQSPRYKIIEKKQPVAFWCNPISGHNTLYWYLQNLGQGPELLIRYENEEAVDDSQLPKDRFSAERLKGVDSTLKIQPAELGDSAVYLCASGLEGGRTTYEQYFGPGTRLTVT.

The chain couples TRBV9 to TRBJ1-1; perhaps TRBD1 as D (5 bases). Per germline, CDR1 SGDLS and CDR2 YYNGEE. The CDR3 runs to 17 residues. V gave up 3 bases and J gave up 5 bases, with 23 bases separating them. The CDR3 loop is CASSAPLMGGAGTEAFF. The DNA for the CDR3 is TGTGCCAGCAGCGCGCCCTTGATGGGAGGGGCGGGTACTGAAGCTTTCTTT.

CDR3 nucleotide sequence: TGTGCCAGCAGCCCCGGACGGATAAACACTGAAGCTTTCTTT. Translating gives CASSPGRINTEAFF. V and J are TRBV27 and TRBJ1-1; D is unresolved. From germline, CDR1 is MNHEY and CDR2 SMNVEV (reference sequence). The CDR3 has 14 residues. V was pared by 6 bases and J by 2 bases, with 13 bases between.

This chain uses TRBV5-1 with TRBJ2-1; no clear D. CDR3 length equals 13 residues. V lost 4 bases to trimming and J lost 4 bases, with 9 bases between them. The germline gives CDR1 SGHRS, CDR2 YFSETQ. DNA of the CDR3: TGCGCCAGCAGCGGGGTGGGTTACAATGAGCAGTTCTTC. The encoded protein is CASSGVGYNEQFF.

The gene calls are TRBV6-5 and TRBJ2-7, with TRBD1 matching over 9 bases. The CDR3 is 15 amino acids. Per germline, CDR1 MNHEY and CDR2 SVGAGI. Trimming took 0 bases from V and 3 from J; bases not matched to a gene: 3. The CDR3 loop reads CASSYSTGGGYEQYF. DNA of the CDR3: TGTGCCAGCAGTTACTCGACAGGGGGGGGCTACGAGCAGTACTTC.

This chain connects TRBV7-6 to TRBJ2-7, with 7 nucleotides matching TRBD1. V dropped 1 base and J dropped 7; count of bases not matched to a gene: 13. The CDR3 has 16 residues. CDR1 and CDR2 from the germline V gene are SGHVS and FNYEAQ. The CDR3: CASSLGDTGARWEQYF. CDR3 in DNA: TGTGCCAGCAGCTTAGGGGATACAGGGGCCCGGTGGGAGCAGTACTTC.

The chain employs TRBV2 and TRBJ2-3; 10 bases are shared with TRBD2. The germline CDR1 and CDR2 sequences are SNHLY and FYNNEI. V lost 6 bases and J lost 6; bases outside the gene matches: 9. The CDR3 totals 15 residues. CDR3 bases: TGTGCCAGCAGAAGCGGGAGGGGGTCTCGGGATACGCAGTATTTT. Translated: CASRSGRGSRDTQYF.

V is TRBV7-9 and J is TRBJ1-1; the D is unclear. Germline V CDR1 and CDR2: SEHNR, FQNEAQ (reference sequence). CDR3 length equals 12 residues. V lost 3 bases and J 8 bases, leaving 10 bases between the germline ends. The CDR3 DNA reads TGTGCCAGCAGCTTGAATCGAGGAGAAGCTTTCTTT. This gives the protein CASSLNRGEAFF.